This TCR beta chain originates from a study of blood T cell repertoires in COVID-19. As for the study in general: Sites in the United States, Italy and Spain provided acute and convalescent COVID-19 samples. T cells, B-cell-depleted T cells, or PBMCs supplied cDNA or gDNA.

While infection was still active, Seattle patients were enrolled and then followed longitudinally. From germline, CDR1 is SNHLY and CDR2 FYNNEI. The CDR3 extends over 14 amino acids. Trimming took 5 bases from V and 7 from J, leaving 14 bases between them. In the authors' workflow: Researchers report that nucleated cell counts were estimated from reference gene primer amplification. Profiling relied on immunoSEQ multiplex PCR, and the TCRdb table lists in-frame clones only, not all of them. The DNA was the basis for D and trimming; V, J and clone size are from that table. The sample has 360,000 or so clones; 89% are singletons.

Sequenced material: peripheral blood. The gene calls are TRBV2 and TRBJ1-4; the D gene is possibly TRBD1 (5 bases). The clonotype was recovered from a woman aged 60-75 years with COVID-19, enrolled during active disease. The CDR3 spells CASSLQAASEKLFF. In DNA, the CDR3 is TGTGCCAGCAGTCTACAGGCCGCGAGTGAAAAACTGTTTTTT.